This T cell receptor (beta chain) came from a study of yellow fever vaccine responses in identical twins. TCRdb recomputed calls from the RT-PCR reads with MiXCR, one row per CDR3 protein. The sample comprises approximately 15,000 distinct CDR3 sequences, roughly 80% of which are singletons, and 1.8% rests with the top ten. Germline CDR1 reads SQVTM; CDR2 reads ANQGSEA. The V and J ends lost 6 bases and 0 bases, in that order; junction bases with no gene match: 1. This CDR3 has 13 amino acids. The V and J genes are TRBV29-1 and TRBJ2-5; 10 bases match TRBD1. This specimen consisted of T cells from blood (PBMCs), unsorted or a sorted subset (not recorded which), obtained before or after yellow fever vaccination (not recorded which). The sequence was obtained from a woman in her late teens or twenties who received the yellow fever vaccine. The CDR3 DNA reads TGCAGCGTGACAGGGGGCTACCAAGAGACCCAGTACTTC. Protein product: CSVTGGYQETQYF.